This entry concerns a single TCR beta chain. Assay: immunoSEQ multiplex PCR; the TCRdb copy retains only in-frame clones and omits some. The data show tens of thousands of clones, around 85% seen once. These data originate in a study of PD-1 blockade in mismatch repair-deficient tumors. Germline V gives CDR1 GTSNPN, CDR2 SVGIG (reference sequence). The CDR3 consists of 11 residues. Trimming stripped 5 bases from V and 4 bases from J, with 9 bases between. This TCR came from an adult with mismatch repair-deficient cancer. This material consisted of peripheral blood, taken 12 weeks after starting pembrolizumab. This sequence joins TRBV30 and TRBJ2-7; D uncertain. The CDR3 region is CAWEAQYEQYF. The CDR3 region has the DNA TGTGCCTGGGAGGCCCAGTACGAGCAGTACTTC.